Listed here are 5 T cell receptor beta chains from one sample, sequenced in a study of blood T cells in healthy people across ages. A second PCR, run for roughly 7 to 12 cycles, used a sample-barcoded 5' primer plus a J-beta primer mix. TCRdb passed the 5' RACE reads through MiXCR, listing each CDR3 protein once. The sample yields around 580,000 distinct CDR3 sequences, around half seen once. The sample was blood. The receptor source for this set is a man older than 75 in good health.

This clonotype was counted many times. The chain links TRBV6-5 to TRBJ2-1; 11 bases are shared with TRBD2. This CDR3 has 15 amino acids. Germline V gives CDR1 MNHEY, CDR2 SVGAGI. The V and J ends lost 6 bases and 8 bases, in that order; junction bases with no gene match: 9. The CDR3 DNA is TGTGCCAGCAGGTCCGGGGCTAGCGGGGGGCATGAGCAGTTCTTC. This codes for CASRSGASGGHEQFF.

There are a few counts of this clonotype. The chain carries TRBV14 and TRBJ2-1, with 10 positions matching TRBD2. V trimming: 4 bases; J trimming: 8 bases; junction bases outside the gene matches: 8. The CDR3 spans 15 residues. Per germline, CDR1 SGHDN and CDR2 FVKESK. In DNA, the CDR3 is TGTGCCAGCAGCCGACCGGGACTAGCGTCCCATGAGCAGTTCTTC. Translated: CASSRPGLASHEQFF.

Remarks on this clonotype: The junction and the germline gene differ at one end; a read error may be behind it. The genes are TRBV12-3 or TRBV12-4 and TRBJ2-3; 9 bases line up with TRBD1. The CDR3 consists of 16 residues. For the CDR3, the DNA is TGTGCCAGCAGTATCCCCGGGACAGGGAAGAAAGATGCGCAGTATTTT. Translation: CASSIPGTGKKDAQYF.

This sequence joins TRBV6-5 and TRBJ1-6, with unresolved D. Germline V CDR1 and CDR2: MNHEY, SVGAGI. CDR3 size: 18 residues. Trimming took 2 bases from V and 1 from J, leaving 15 bases between them. This CDR3 is CASSYTWRERSYNSPLHF. Here the CDR3 DNA reads TGTGCCAGCAGTTACACTTGGCGAGAGAGGTCCTATAATTCACCCCTCCACTTT.

As to this clonotype: Germline is not matched at one junction end, which may reflect a read error. The chain has TRBV7-9 and TRBJ1-2; D may be TRBD1 (6 bases). The CDR3 length is 12 residues. The V gene's germline CDR1 is SEHNR and CDR2 FQNEAQ (reference sequence). The CDR3 spells CAIRGLNYGYTF. CDR3 bases: TGCGCCATCAGGGGACTAAACTATGGCTACACCTTC.